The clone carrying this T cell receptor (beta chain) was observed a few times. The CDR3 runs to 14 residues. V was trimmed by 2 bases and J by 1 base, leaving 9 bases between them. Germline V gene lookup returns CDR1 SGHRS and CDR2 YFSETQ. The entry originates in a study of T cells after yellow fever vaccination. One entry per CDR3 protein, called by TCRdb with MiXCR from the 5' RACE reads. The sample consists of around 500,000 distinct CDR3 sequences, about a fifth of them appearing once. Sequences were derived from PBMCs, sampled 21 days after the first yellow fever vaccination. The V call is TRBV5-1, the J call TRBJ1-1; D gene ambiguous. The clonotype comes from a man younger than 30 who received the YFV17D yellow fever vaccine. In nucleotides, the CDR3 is TGCGCCAGCAGCTTCTACAGTTCGAACACTGAAGCTTTCTTT. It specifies CASSFYSSNTEAFF.